Below, 23 T cell receptor beta chains from the same sample are listed, as sequenced in a study of response to subunit inactivated influenza vaccine. Each CDR3 protein is one row after TCRdb ran MiXCR on the RT-PCR reads. The table lists under 850,000 distinct CDR3 sequences, around a sixth of them singletons. The starting material was PBMCs from blood, obtained roughly 5 days after vaccination. The receptors were gathered from a man over 45 who received an inactivated influenza vaccine.

V usage is TRBV20-1 and J usage is TRBJ1-2, with TRBD1 as a possible D gene (5 bases). The ends were cut back, 0 bases at V and 6 bases at J, with 14 bases in the middle. This CDR3 has 14 residues. Germline V gene sequence: CDR1 DFQATT, CDR2 SNEGSKA (reference sequence). The chain's CDR3 is CSARDGGGMDGYTF. For the CDR3, the DNA is TGCAGTGCTAGAGACGGGGGAGGGATGGATGGCTACACCTTC.

The chain combines TRBV4-3 with TRBJ2-1; D is perhaps TRBD2 (6 bases). Germline assignment: CDR1 LGHNA and CDR2 YSLEER. The CDR3 extends over 14 amino acids. Trimming took off 0 bases at V and 10 bases at J, with 13 bases between the two ends. The CDR3 here is CASSQDLAGMEQFF. CDR3 DNA: TGCGCCAGCAGCCAAGATTTGGCGGGGATGGAGCAGTTCTTC.

This chain links TRBV21-1 with TRBJ2-2; the table's D call of TRBD2 was not tested on the DNA. TRBV21-1 represents a pseudogene. The CDR3 sequence is 18 residues long. The CDR3 DNA sequence: TGTGCCAGCAGCAATGGACTAGCGGGGGGTCCAAACACCGGGGAGCTGTTTTTT. This translates into CASSNGLAGGPNTGELFF.

The chain recombines TRBV27 with TRBJ1-6; unclear D gene. The germline gives CDR1 MNHEY, CDR2 SMNVEV (reference sequence). The CDR3 is made up of 13 amino acids. V dropped 7 bases and J dropped 7 bases, with 11 bases sitting between them. The CDR3 loop reads CASTVSRNSPLHF. The CDR3 DNA is TGTGCCAGCACGGTCAGCAGAAATTCACCCCTCCACTTT.

This clonotype has a handful of counts. V gene TRBV12-3 or TRBV12-4 combines with J gene TRBJ2-3, with 8 nucleotides matching TRBD1. The V segment lost 3 bases and the J segment 1 base; nucleotides outside the gene matches: 12. CDR3 length: 18 amino acids. Here the CDR3 reads CASSLGQGARIGTDTQYF. The CDR3 bases are TGTGCCAGCAGTTTGGGGCAGGGGGCGAGGATCGGCACAGATACGCAGTATTTT.

This clonotype was detected a few times. V is TRBV12-3 or TRBV12-4 and J is TRBJ2-7; D may match TRBD1 or TRBD2 (5 bases each). This CDR3 contains 15 residues. Trimming took 6 bases from V and 4 from J, leaving 19 bases between them. CDR3 sequence reads: CASSWGGLGSYEQYF. The CDR3 nucleotides read TGTGCCAGCAGCTGGGGCGGGCTTGGATCATACGAGCAGTACTTC.

Many counts were recorded for this clonotype. This chain links TRBV4-2 with TRBJ2-1, with 8 bases matching TRBD2. Trimming took 0 bases from V and 12 from J; bases not matched to a gene: 4. In germline, CDR1 is LGHNA, CDR2 YNFKEQ. The CDR3 runs 13 residues. CDR3 region: CASSQDREGAQFF. The CDR3, as DNA: TGTGCCAGCAGCCAAGATCGGGAGGGAGCGCAGTTCTTC.

This clonotype occurred many times. This sequence joins TRBV5-6 and TRBJ1-6, with unresolved D. Trimming removed 2 bases from V and 7 bases from J, with 10 bases in between. The CDR3 is 14 amino acids. Germline assignment: CDR1 SGHDT and CDR2 YYEEEE. The CDR3 DNA follows: TGTGCCAGCAGCTTACCGGCGTGGAATTCACCCCTCCACTTT. Residues: CASSLPAWNSPLHF.

This clonotype was seen a few times. V usage is TRBV20-1 and J usage is TRBJ1-6, with 7 nucleotides matching TRBD1. The CDR3 length is 13 residues. The germline CDR1 and CDR2 sequences are DFQATT and SNEGSKA (reference sequence). V lost 6 bases and J lost 5; bases outside the gene matches: 4. The CDR3 loop is CSATGTDNSPLHF. The CDR3 nucleotides are TGCAGTGCCACCGGGACAGATAATTCACCCCTCCACTTT.

This chain links TRBV9 with TRBJ2-1; 10 nucleotides line up with TRBD1. The CDR3 consists of 15 residues. The germline CDR1 and CDR2 sequences are SGDLS and YYNGEE. V trimming: 3 bases; J trimming: 5 bases; junction bases outside the gene matches: 5. CDR3 coding DNA: TGTGCCAGCAGCGCCCACGGACAGGGGGACAATGAGCAGTTCTTC. This sequence encodes CASSAHGQGDNEQFF.

This clonotype appeared many times. The CDR3 here is CATSREGGGSGNTIYF. The CDR3 region has the DNA TGTGCCACCAGCAGAGAAGGGGGGGGCTCTGGAAACACCATATATTTT. The chain carries TRBV15 and TRBJ1-3, with D perhaps TRBD1 (6 bases). The CDR3 totals 16 residues. V lost 0 bases and J 0 bases, leaving 9 bases between the germline ends. CDR1 LNHNV and CDR2 YYDKDF come from the germline V gene (reference sequence).

V is TRBV11-2 and J is TRBJ2-1, with a tentative D call TRBD2 (5 bases). The CDR3 runs 14 residues. With 0 bases removed from V and 10 bases from J, the gap between germline ends came to 13 bases. Germline V gene sequence: CDR1 SGHAT, CDR2 FQNNGV. CDR3 sequence (DNA): TGTGCCAGCAGCTTAGAGGCGGGTGGAGCGGAGCAGTTCTTC. This translates into CASSLEAGGAEQFF.

The sample holds a few counts of this clonotype. The chain couples TRBV4-3 to TRBJ1-4, with a weak D call TRBD1 (5 bases). Trimming took 0 bases from V and 7 from J, leaving 12 bases between them. The CDR3 is 15 amino acids. The germline V gene encodes CDR1 LGHNA and CDR2 YSLEER. The DNA of the CDR3 is TGCGCCAGCAGCCAAGAGGGGGTCCCTAGTGAAAAACTGTTTTTT. This gives the protein CASSQEGVPSEKLFF.

This clonotype has a handful of counts. The chain has TRBV5-1 and TRBJ1-4; TRBD1 agrees at 9 bases. The length of the CDR3 is 16 residues. Germline trimming cut 1 base from V and 8 bases from J; bases unmatched to any gene: 9. Germline assignment: CDR1 SGHRS and CDR2 YFSETQ. CDR3 bases: TGCGCCAGCAGCTTGACTTCCGGGACAGGGAGCGAAAAACTGTTTTTT. Amino acids: CASSLTSGTGSEKLFF.

The rearrangement joins TRBV29-1 to TRBJ2-7, with 8 bases fitting TRBD1. The CDR3 runs 11 residues. The V gene end was trimmed by 6 bases and the J gene end by 6 bases; junction bases not matched to a gene: 4. Germline V gene sequence: CDR1 SQVTM, CDR2 ANQGSEA. The CDR3 coding sequence is TGCAGCGTAGGACAGGGTCCCGAGCAGTACTTC. Translated: CSVGQGPEQYF.

This sequence joins TRBV20-1 and TRBJ2-7; D gene unclear. Deletions cut 2 bases from V and 2 bases from J, with 7 bases between. In germline, CDR1 is DFQATT, CDR2 SNEGSKA (reference sequence). This CDR3 spans 12 amino acids. The DNA of the CDR3 is TGCAGTGCTAGACAGGCCACCTACGAGCAGTACTTC. Translating gives CSARQATYEQYF.

This clonotype appeared a few times. This chain uses TRBV4-3 with TRBJ2-1; 16 bases are a match to TRBD2. V lost 0 bases to trimming and J lost 8 bases; unmatched junction nucleotides: 4. The CDR3 is 17 residues long. Germline lookup yields CDR1 LGHNA and CDR2 YSLEER. As DNA, the CDR3 is TGCGCCAGCAGCCAAGAGGGACTAGCGGGGGGGCACTATGAGCAGTTCTTC. It encodes CASSQEGLAGGHYEQFF.

V usage is TRBV5-1 and J usage is TRBJ2-7; D is tentatively TRBD1 or TRBD2 (5 bases each). Germline CDR1 reads SGHRS; CDR2 reads YFSETQ. The CDR3 sequence is 15 residues long. The V gene lost 4 bases and the J gene lost 0 bases, with 14 bases spanning the gap. CDR3 in DNA: TGCGCCAGCAGCCTCCCCCGGGACGGCTCCTACGAGCAGTACTTC. It specifies CASSLPRDGSYEQYF.

This CDR3 is CSARDEGNGELFF. The CDR3 region has the DNA TGCAGTGCTAGAGATGAGGGGAACGGGGAGCTGTTTTTT. This chain connects TRBV20-1 to TRBJ2-2; perhaps D is TRBD1 or TRBD2 (5 bases each). There are 13 residues in the CDR3. Germline CDR1 DFQATT, CDR2 SNEGSKA (reference sequence). Trimming left V 0 bases short and J 7 bases short, with 9 bases between.

This chain connects TRBV11-1 to TRBJ2-1, with 12 bases matching TRBD2. The length of the CDR3 is 14 residues. CDR1 and CDR2 from the germline V gene are SGHAT and FQDESV (reference sequence). J gave up 9 bases and V 6 bases, and 6 bases lay outside the gene matches. The DNA of the CDR3 is TGTGCCAGCAGGGCTAGCGGGGGGGGCGGTGAGCAGTTCTTC. Translating it yields CASRASGGGGEQFF.

This sequence joins TRBV12-3 or TRBV12-4 and TRBJ1-5, with D possibly matching TRBD1 (6 bases). This CDR3 is 16 amino acids long. Trimming removed 3 bases at V and 0 bases at J, with 12 bases between. The CDR3 spells CASSFSGAHSNQPQHF. The CDR3 DNA reads as TGTGCCAGCAGTTTCTCAGGGGCCCATAGCAATCAGCCCCAGCATTTT.

The J gene is TRBJ1-1, the V gene TRBV25-1; D remains ambiguous. The CDR3 totals 13 residues. The V end lost 3 bases, the J end lost 7 bases, and 12 bases lay between the germline ends. In germline, CDR1 is MGHDK, CDR2 SYGVNS. CDR3 amino acids: CASSDSNTVEAFF. The DNA for the CDR3 is TGTGCCAGCAGTGATAGTAATACGGTTGAAGCTTTCTTT.

V is TRBV15 and J is TRBJ2-1; D is perhaps TRBD1 (6 bases). Trimming took 2 bases from V and 2 from J, leaving 10 bases between them. CDR1 is LNHNV, CDR2 YYDKDF, per germline (reference sequence). The CDR3 spans 15 residues. CDR3: CATSRSDRAYNEQFF. The CDR3 region has the DNA TGTGCCACCAGCAGATCGGACAGAGCCTACAATGAGCAGTTCTTC.